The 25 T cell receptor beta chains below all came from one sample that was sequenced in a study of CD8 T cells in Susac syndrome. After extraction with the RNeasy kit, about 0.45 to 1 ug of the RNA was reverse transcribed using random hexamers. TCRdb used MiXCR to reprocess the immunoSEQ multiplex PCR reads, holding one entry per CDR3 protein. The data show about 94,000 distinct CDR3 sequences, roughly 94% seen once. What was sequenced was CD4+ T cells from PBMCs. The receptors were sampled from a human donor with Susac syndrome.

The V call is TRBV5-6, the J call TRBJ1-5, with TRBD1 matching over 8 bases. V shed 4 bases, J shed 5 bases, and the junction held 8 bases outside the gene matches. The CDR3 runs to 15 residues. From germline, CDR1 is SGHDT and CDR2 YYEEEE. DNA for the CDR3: TGTGCCAGCAGCACCGGACAGGGAACGCATCAGCCCCAGCATTTT. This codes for CASSTGQGTHQPQHF.

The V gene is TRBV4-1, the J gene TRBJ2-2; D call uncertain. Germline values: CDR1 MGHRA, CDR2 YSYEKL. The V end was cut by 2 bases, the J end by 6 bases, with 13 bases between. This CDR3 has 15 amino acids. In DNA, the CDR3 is TGCGCCAGCAGCCAACGAGGACCACCACCCGGGGAGCTGTTTTTT. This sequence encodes CASSQRGPPPGELFF.

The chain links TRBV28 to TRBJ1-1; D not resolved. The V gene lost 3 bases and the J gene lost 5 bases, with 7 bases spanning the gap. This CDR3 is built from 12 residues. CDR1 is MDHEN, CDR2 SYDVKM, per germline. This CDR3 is CASSLMRTEAFF. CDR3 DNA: TGTGCCAGCAGTTTGATGCGGACTGAAGCTTTCTTT. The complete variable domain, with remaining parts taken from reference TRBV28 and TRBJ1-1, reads DVKVTQSSRYLVKRTGEKVFLECVQDMDHENMFWYRQDPGLGLRLIYFSYDVKMKEKGDIPEGYSVSREKKERFSLILESASTNQTSMYLCASSLMRTEAFFGQGTRLTVV.

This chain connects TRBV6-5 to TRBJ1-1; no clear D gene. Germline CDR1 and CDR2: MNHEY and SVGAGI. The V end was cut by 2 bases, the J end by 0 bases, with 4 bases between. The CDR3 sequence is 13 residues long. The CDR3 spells CASSYVMNTEAFF. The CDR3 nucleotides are TGTGCCAGCAGTTACGTCATGAACACTGAAGCTTTCTTT.

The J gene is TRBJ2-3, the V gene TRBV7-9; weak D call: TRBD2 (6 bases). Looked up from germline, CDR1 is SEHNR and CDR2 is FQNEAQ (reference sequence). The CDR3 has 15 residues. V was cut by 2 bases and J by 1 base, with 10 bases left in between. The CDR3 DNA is TGTGCCAGCAGCTTAAGGCCTAGCGGCACAGATACGCAGTATTTT. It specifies CASSLRPSGTDTQYF.

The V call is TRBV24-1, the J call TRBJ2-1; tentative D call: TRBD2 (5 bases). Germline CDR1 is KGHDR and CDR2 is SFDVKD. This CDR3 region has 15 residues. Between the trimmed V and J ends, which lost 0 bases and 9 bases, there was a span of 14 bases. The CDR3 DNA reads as TGTGCCACCAGTGATTTGCAAATCGGGGTTACTGAGCAGTTCTTC. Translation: CATSDLQIGVTEQFF.

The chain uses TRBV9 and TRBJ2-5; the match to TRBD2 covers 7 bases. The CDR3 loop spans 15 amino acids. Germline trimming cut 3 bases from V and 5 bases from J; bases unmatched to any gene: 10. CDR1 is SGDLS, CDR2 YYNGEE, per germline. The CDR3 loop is CASSADWGGRETQYF. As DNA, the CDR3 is TGTGCCAGCAGCGCGGACTGGGGGGGGAGGGAGACCCAGTACTTC.

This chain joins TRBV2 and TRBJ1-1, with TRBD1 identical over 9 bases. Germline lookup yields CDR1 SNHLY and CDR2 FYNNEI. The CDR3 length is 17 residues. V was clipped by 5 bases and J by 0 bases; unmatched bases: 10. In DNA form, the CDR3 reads TGTGCCAGCAGTCGGGACAGGGAGAGGTCCTTGAACACTGAAGCTTTCTTT. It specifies CASSRDRERSLNTEAFF. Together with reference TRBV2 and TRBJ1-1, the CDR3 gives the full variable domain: EPEVTQTPSHQVTQMGQEVILRCVPISNHLYFYWYRQILGQKVEFLVSFYNNEISEKSEIFDDQFSVERPDGSNFTLKIRSTKLEDSAMYFCASSRDRERSLNTEAFFGQGTRLTVV.

DNA for the CDR3: TGTGCCAGCAGCCCCCGGACGGGGAATGAAAAACTGTTTTTT. Its translation is CASSPRTGNEKLFF. J is TRBJ1-4 and V is TRBV9, with no clear D. The CDR3 consists of 14 residues. Trimming pared 4 bases from V and 5 bases from J, leaving 12 bases between. Germline CDR1 is SGDLS and CDR2 is YYNGEE.

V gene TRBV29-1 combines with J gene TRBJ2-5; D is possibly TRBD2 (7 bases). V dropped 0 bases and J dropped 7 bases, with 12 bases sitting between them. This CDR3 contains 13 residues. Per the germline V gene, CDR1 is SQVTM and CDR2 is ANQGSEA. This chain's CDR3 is CSVEEGGDGTQYF. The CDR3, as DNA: TGCAGCGTTGAAGAAGGGGGGGATGGGACCCAGTACTTC.

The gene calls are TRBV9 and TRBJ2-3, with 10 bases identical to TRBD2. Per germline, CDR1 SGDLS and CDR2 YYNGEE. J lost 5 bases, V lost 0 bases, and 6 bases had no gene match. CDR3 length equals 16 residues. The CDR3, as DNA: TGTGCCAGCAGCGTAGGAGCGGGGGGGCGAGGAGATACGCAGTATTTT. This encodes CASSVGAGGRGDTQYF. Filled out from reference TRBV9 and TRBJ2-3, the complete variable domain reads DSGVTQTPKHLITATGQRVTLRCSPRSGDLSVYWYQQSLDQGLQFLIQYYNGEERAKGNILERFSAQQFPDLHSELNLSSLELGDSALYFCASSVGAGGRGDTQYFGPGTRLTVL.

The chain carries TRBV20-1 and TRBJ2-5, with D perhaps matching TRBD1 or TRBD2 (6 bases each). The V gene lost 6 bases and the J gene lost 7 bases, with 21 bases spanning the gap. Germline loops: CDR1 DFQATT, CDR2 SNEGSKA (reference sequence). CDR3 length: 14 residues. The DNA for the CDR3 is TGCAGTGCCCTGGGGGGCCTCCAAGAGTGGACCCAGTACTTC. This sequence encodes CSALGGLQEWTQYF.

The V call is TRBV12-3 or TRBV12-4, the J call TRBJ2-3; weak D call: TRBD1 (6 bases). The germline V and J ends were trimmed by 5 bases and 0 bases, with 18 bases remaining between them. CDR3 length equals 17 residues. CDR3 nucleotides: TGTGCCAGCAGTCCCGGATACAGGGAAGCTAGCACAGATACGCAGTATTTT. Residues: CASSPGYREASTDTQYF.

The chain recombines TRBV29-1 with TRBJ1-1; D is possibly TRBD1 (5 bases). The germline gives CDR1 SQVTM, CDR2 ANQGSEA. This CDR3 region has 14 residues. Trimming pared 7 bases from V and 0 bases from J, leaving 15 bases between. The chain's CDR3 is CSAHPTAMNTEAFF. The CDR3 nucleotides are TGCAGCGCCCACCCGACAGCCATGAACACTGAAGCTTTCTTT.

CDR3 sequence (DNA): TGTGCCATCAGAGCACAGAACGGGGGGACCCAGTACTTC. Translation gives CAIRAQNGGTQYF. The rearrangement joins TRBV10-3 to TRBJ2-5; TRBD2 might be the D (6 bases). This CDR3 spans 13 amino acids. The V gene's germline CDR1 is ENHRY and CDR2 SYGVKD. The V gene lost 6 bases and the J gene lost 7 bases, with 15 bases spanning the gap.

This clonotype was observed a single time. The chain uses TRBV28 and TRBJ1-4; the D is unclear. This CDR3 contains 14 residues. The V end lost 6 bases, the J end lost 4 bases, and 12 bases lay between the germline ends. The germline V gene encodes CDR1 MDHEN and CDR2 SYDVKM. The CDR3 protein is CASRRHGLNEKLFF. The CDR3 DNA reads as TGTGCCAGCAGGAGACATGGCCTTAATGAAAAACTGTTTTTT.

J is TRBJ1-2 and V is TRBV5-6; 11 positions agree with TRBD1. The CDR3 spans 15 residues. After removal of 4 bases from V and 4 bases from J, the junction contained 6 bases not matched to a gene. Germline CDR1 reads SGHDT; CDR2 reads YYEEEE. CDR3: CASSLAGTGGYGYTF. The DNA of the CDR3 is TGTGCCAGCAGCCTGGCCGGGACAGGGGGCTATGGCTACACCTTC. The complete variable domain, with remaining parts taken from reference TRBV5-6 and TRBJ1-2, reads DAGVTQSPTHLIKTRGQQVTLRCSPKSGHDTVSWYQQALGQGPQFIFQYYEEEERQRGNFPDRFSGHQFPNYSSELNVNALLLGDSALYLCASSLAGTGGYGYTFGSGTRLTVV.

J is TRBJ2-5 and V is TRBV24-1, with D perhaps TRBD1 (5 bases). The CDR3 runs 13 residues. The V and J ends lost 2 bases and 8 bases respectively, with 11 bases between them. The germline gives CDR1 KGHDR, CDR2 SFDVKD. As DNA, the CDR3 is TGTGCCACCAGTGATTCCGCCAGGGTAACCCAGTACTTC. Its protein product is CATSDSARVTQYF.

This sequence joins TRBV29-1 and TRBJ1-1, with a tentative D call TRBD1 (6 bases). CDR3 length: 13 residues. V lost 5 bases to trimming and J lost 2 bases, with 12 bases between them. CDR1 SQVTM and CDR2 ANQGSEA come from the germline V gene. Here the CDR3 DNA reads TGCAGCGTTCACACAGGGCCCAACACTGAAGCTTTCTTT. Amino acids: CSVHTGPNTEAFF.

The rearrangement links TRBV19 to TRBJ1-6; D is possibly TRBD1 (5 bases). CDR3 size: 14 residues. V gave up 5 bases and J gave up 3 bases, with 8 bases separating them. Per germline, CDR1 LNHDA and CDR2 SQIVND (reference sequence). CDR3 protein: CASSPTDYNSPLHF. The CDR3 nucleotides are TGTGCCAGTAGTCCGACAGACTATAATTCACCCCTCCACTTT.

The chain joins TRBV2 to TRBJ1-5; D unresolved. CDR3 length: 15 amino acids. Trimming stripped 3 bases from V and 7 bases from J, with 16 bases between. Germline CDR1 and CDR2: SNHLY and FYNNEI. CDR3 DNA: TGTGCCAGCAGTGAGAGTGGTGGGTTAAGGCAGCCCCAGCATTTT. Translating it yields CASSESGGLRQPQHF.

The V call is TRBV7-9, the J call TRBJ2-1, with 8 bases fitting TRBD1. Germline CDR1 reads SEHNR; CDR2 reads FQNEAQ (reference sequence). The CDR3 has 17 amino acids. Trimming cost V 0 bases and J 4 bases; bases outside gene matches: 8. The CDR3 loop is CASSLASRQGTYNEQFF. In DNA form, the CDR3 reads TGTGCCAGCAGCTTAGCCTCCAGACAGGGGACGTACAATGAGCAGTTCTTC.

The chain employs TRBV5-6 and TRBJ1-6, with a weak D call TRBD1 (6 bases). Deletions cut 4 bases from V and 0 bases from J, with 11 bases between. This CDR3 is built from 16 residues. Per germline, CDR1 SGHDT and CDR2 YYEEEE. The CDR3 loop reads CASSGKGGSYNSPLHF. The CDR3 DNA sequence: TGTGCCAGCAGCGGAAAAGGGGGCTCCTATAATTCACCCCTCCACTTT.

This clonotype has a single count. CDR3 bases: TGTGCCACCAGCTTAGCGGGAAGCTCCTACAATGAGCAGTTCTTC. Residues: CATSLAGSSYNEQFF. The chain recombines TRBV15 with TRBJ2-1; 8 nucleotides match TRBD2. Looked up from germline, CDR1 is LNHNV and CDR2 is YYDKDF (reference sequence). This CDR3 is built from 15 residues. With 5 bases clipped from V and 0 bases from J, the junction kept 3 bases outside the gene matches.

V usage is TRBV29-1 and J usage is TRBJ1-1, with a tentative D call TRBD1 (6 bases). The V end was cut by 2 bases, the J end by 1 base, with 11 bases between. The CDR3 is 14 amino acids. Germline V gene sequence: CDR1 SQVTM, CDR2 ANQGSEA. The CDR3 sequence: CSVEPGQRNTEAFF. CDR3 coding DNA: TGCAGCGTTGAACCAGGACAGAGGAACACTGAAGCTTTCTTT.